What follows are 22 T cell receptor beta chains derived from one specimen sequenced in a study of cytomegalovirus exposure and HLA in healthy donors. Sequencing was performed with immunoSEQ multiplex PCR; in TCRdb, only in-frame clones are kept and a portion is missing. The table records some 200,000 clones, 65% to 85% of them present only once. Sequencing was done on a sample of PBMCs. The receptors derive from a woman aged 18-35 years in good health and CMV-seropositive.

V is TRBV19 and J is TRBJ2-7, with 8 positions matching TRBD1. The CDR3 length is 14 residues. Germline trimming cut 6 bases from V and 4 bases from J; bases unmatched to any gene: 8. Germline CDR1 and CDR2: LNHDA and SQIVND (reference sequence). The CDR3 spells CASSREGQGYEQYF. The CDR3, as DNA: TGTGCCAGTAGCCGCGAAGGACAGGGTTACGAGCAGTACTTC. Full variable domain (rest looked up from reference TRBV19 and TRBJ2-7): DGGITQSPKYLFRKEGQNVTLSCEQNLNHDAMYWYRQDPGQGLRLIYYSQIVNDFQKGDIAEGYSVSREKKESFPLTVTSAQKNPTAFYLCASSREGQGYEQYFGPGTRLTVT.

This clone occurred many times. This chain connects TRBV12-5 to TRBJ1-1, with D hard to call. The V gene lost 2 bases and the J gene lost 6 bases, with 10 bases spanning the gap. The germline V gene has CDR1 LGHNT and CDR2 FRNRAP. This CDR3 has 13 residues. Written as DNA, the CDR3 is TGTGCTAGTGGTTTGCCTACCGTCCCTGAAGCTTTCTTT. Amino acid sequence: CASGLPTVPEAFF.

This sequence joins TRBV9 and TRBJ2-1, with 10 nucleotides matching TRBD2. The V and J ends lost 3 bases and 7 bases, in that order; junction bases with no gene match: 7. The CDR3 loop spans 15 amino acids. Germline V gene sequence: CDR1 SGDLS, CDR2 YYNGEE. The DNA of the CDR3 is TGTGCCAGCAGCGCCAGCGGGGGGGCGGGGAATGAGCAGTTCTTC. Its protein product is CASSASGGAGNEQFF.

V usage is TRBV13 and J usage is TRBJ1-1; the D gene is possibly TRBD1 (5 bases). CDR3 length: 14 residues. V lost 3 bases and J lost 2, with 10 bases in between. The V gene's germline CDR1 is PRHDT and CDR2 FYEKMQ (reference sequence). Here the CDR3 reads CASSLSGGNTEAFF. The CDR3 DNA reads TGTGCCAGCAGCTTGTCCGGGGGTAACACTGAAGCTTTCTTT.

The J gene is TRBJ2-7, the V gene TRBV19; D may be TRBD1 (6 bases). The germline V gene encodes CDR1 LNHDA and CDR2 SQIVND (reference sequence). Trimming removed 6 bases at V and 0 bases at J, with 12 bases between. This CDR3 region has 14 residues. CDR3 coding DNA: TGTGCCAGTAGCAACAGGGAGAGCTCCTACGAGCAGTACTTC. Encoded protein: CASSNRESSYEQYF.

V is TRBV2 and J is TRBJ2-5, with D uncertain. This CDR3 has 11 amino acids. Germline loops: CDR1 SNHLY, CDR2 FYNNEI. V was trimmed by 8 bases and J by 2 bases, leaving 6 bases between them. The CDR3 DNA reads as TGTGCCAGCCATACTCAAGAGACCCAGTACTTC. It specifies CASHTQETQYF.

The V and J genes are TRBV5-1 and TRBJ2-1; D might be TRBD2 (5 bases). V was cut by 0 bases and J by 3 bases, with 7 bases left in between. Looked up from germline, CDR1 is SGHRS and CDR2 is YFSETQ. CDR3 size: 14 residues. Here the CDR3 reads CASSLDGDYNEQFF. As DNA, the CDR3 is TGCGCCAGCAGCTTGGACGGGGACTACAATGAGCAGTTCTTC.

The chain combines TRBV11-2 with TRBJ1-5; weak D call: TRBD1 (6 bases). The CDR3 runs 18 residues. The V end was cut by 1 base, the J end by 1 base, with 17 bases between. Looked up from germline, CDR1 is SGHAT and CDR2 is FQNNGV. The CDR3 DNA sequence: TGTGCCAGCAGCTTAGTCCTGGGGTTTGGGGGCAGCAATCAGCCCCAGCATTTT. Its protein product is CASSLVLGFGGSNQPQHF.

This clone showed up just once. V and J are TRBV13 and TRBJ2-1, with D maybe TRBD1 (6 bases). This CDR3 has 14 residues. CDR1 is PRHDT, CDR2 FYEKMQ, per germline (reference sequence). The ends were cut back, 5 bases at V and 6 bases at J, with 14 bases in the middle. For the CDR3, the DNA is TGTGCCAGCAGCGCGTCAAGGGGGAGCAATGAGCAGTTCTTC. It codes for CASSASRGSNEQFF.

V usage is TRBV6-5 and J usage is TRBJ1-2; 8 bases align to TRBD1. Germline CDR1 MNHEY, CDR2 SVGAGI. Germline trimming cut 7 bases from V and 2 bases from J; bases unmatched to any gene: 6. The CDR3 spans 14 residues. CDR3 in amino acids: CASTGQGPNYGYTF. CDR3 nucleotides: TGTGCCAGCACCGGACAGGGACCCAACTATGGCTACACCTTC.

The chain recombines TRBV11-1 with TRBJ2-1; 13 bases line up with TRBD2. CDR3 length: 15 residues. Germline V gene data show CDR1 as SGHAT and CDR2 as FQDESV (reference sequence). After removal of 5 bases from V and 9 bases from J, the junction contained 7 bases not matched to a gene. The CDR3 here is CASSKLAGGPTEQFF. CDR3 DNA sequence: TGTGCCAGCAGCAAACTAGCGGGGGGGCCTACTGAGCAGTTCTTC. The whole variable domain, remainder taken from reference TRBV11-1 and TRBJ2-1, is EAEVAQSPRYKITEKSQAVAFWCDPISGHATLYWYRQILGQGPELLVQFQDESVVDDSQLPKDRFSAERLKGVDSTLKIQPAELGDSAMYLCASSKLAGGPTEQFFGPGTRLTVL.

This clone was observed once. Other DNA variants within this sample encode the same CDR3. The chain's CDR3 is CASSLGLAGGYEQFF. The DNA of the CDR3 is TGCGCCAGCAGCTTGGGACTAGCGGGTGGGTATGAGCAGTTCTTC. V gene TRBV5-1 combines with J gene TRBJ2-1, with 10 bases that match TRBD2. This CDR3 contains 15 residues. The V gene end was trimmed by 0 bases and the J gene end by 8 bases; junction bases not matched to a gene: 5. Per germline, CDR1 SGHRS and CDR2 YFSETQ.

This chain joins TRBV5-1 and TRBJ2-5; TRBD2 aligns across 12 bases. V shed 4 bases, J shed 5 bases, and the junction held 6 bases outside the gene matches. The CDR3 has 15 residues. The germline V gene has CDR1 SGHRS and CDR2 YFSETQ. In nucleotides, the CDR3 is TGCGCCAGCAGCGCGACCGGGACTAGCGGGGAGACCCAGTACTTC. Translation: CASSATGTSGETQYF.

The chain's CDR3 is CASRGRNYGYTF. The DNA for the CDR3 is TGTGCCAGCAGGGGCAGGAACTATGGCTACACCTTC. V is TRBV25-1 and J is TRBJ1-2; no firm D call. Germline values: CDR1 MGHDK, CDR2 SYGVNS. CDR3 size: 12 residues. V was shortened by 6 bases and J by 2 bases, with 7 bases between the two germline ends.

The chain combines TRBV7-8 with TRBJ1-2, with D tentatively TRBD1 (5 bases). The ends were cut back, 0 bases at V and 4 bases at J, with 12 bases in the middle. The CDR3 is made up of 15 amino acids. Germline assignment: CDR1 SGHVS and CDR2 FQNEAQ. The CDR3 nucleotides are TGTGCCAGCAGCTTAGCCCTGGGGGGAGTCTATGGCTACACCTTC. It encodes CASSLALGGVYGYTF.

The chain employs TRBV11-1 and TRBJ1-1, with D unclear. Germline CDR1 is SGHAT and CDR2 is FQDESV (reference sequence). V lost 2 bases and J lost 0, with 4 bases in between. There are 13 residues in the CDR3. The CDR3 sequence is CASSLPLNTEAFF. DNA of the CDR3: TGTGCCAGCAGCTTACCTCTGAACACTGAAGCTTTCTTT.

The chain uses TRBV5-1 and TRBJ2-3, with D possibly TRBD2 on 6 matching bases. The CDR3 sequence is 15 residues long. Germline CDR1 reads SGHRS; CDR2 reads YFSETQ. V lost 0 bases, J lost 1 base, and 9 bases lay in between. The CDR3 reads CASSLAASGTDTQYF. The CDR3 DNA is TGCGCCAGCAGCTTGGCGGCTAGCGGCACAGATACGCAGTATTTT.

The rearrangement joins TRBV7-9 to TRBJ1-6; 9 bases map to TRBD1. Germline values: CDR1 SEHNR, CDR2 FQNEAQ (reference sequence). V shed 5 bases and J 1 base; nucleotides not matched to a gene: 6. CDR3 length: 17 amino acids. The CDR3 DNA reads TGTGCCAGCAGCCCCATGGACAGGGGTTCCTATAATTCACCCCTCCACTTT. It translates to CASSPMDRGSYNSPLHF. The full variable domain, rest sourced from reference TRBV7-9 and TRBJ1-6, is DTGVSQNPRHKITKRGQNVTFRCDPISEHNRLYWYRQTLGQGPEFLTYFQNEAQLEKSRLLSDRFSAERPKGSFSTLEIQRTEQGDSAMYLCASSPMDRGSYNSPLHFGNGTRLTVT.

The chain combines TRBV11-2 with TRBJ1-4, with D uncertain. Trimming removed 0 bases from V and 11 bases from J, with 10 bases in between. The germline V gene has CDR1 SGHAT and CDR2 FQNNGV. The CDR3 has 13 amino acids. CDR3 sequence: CASSLDHFGKLFF. The CDR3 DNA is TGTGCCAGCAGCTTAGATCACTTCGGGAAACTGTTTTTT.

This chain joins TRBV11-2 and TRBJ2-1; TRBD1 matches at 7 bases. The junction had 17 bases not matched to a gene; V was cut back by 5 bases and J by 7 bases. The CDR3 covers 17 residues. The V gene's germline CDR1 is SGHAT and CDR2 FQNNGV. CDR3 in amino acids: CASSTRYQGVVSNEQFF. The CDR3 nucleotides are TGTGCCAGCAGCACGCGATATCAGGGGGTCGTCAGTAATGAGCAGTTCTTC.

The rearrangement joins TRBV7-7 to TRBJ2-5, with 9 bases lining up with TRBD2. The V gene end was trimmed by 1 base and the J gene end by 1 base; junction bases not matched to a gene: 4. The germline gives CDR1 SSHAT, CDR2 FNYEAQ (reference sequence). The CDR3 consists of 16 residues. For the CDR3, the DNA is TGTGCCAGCAGCTTAGGAGCGGGGGGCTTCCAAGAGACCCAGTACTTC. Translated, it gives CASSLGAGGFQETQYF.

This chain links TRBV28 with TRBJ1-5, with D hard to call. Deletions cut 3 bases from V and 9 bases from J, with 9 bases between. The CDR3 runs to 12 residues. CDR1 is MDHEN and CDR2 is SYDVKM in the germline V gene. The CDR3 region is CASSFTGSPQHF. In DNA, the CDR3 is TGTGCCAGCAGTTTTACCGGGTCGCCCCAGCATTTT. The full variable domain, completed using reference TRBV28 and TRBJ1-5, is DVKVTQSSRYLVKRTGEKVFLECVQDMDHENMFWYRQDPGLGLRLIYFSYDVKMKEKGDIPEGYSVSREKKERFSLILESASTNQTSMYLCASSFTGSPQHFGDGTRLSIL.